This T cell receptor beta chain derives from a study of T cell responses to AZD1222 COVID-19 vaccine. Findings of the study overall: Rises in breadth and depth of Spike-specific TCRs came after two AZD1222 doses.

Points on this clone: The antigen remains undetermined.

CDR1 is MGHDK, CDR2 SYGVNS, per germline. The CDR3 consists of 15 residues. V gave up 4 bases and J gave up 0 bases, with 11 bases separating them. Profiling relied on immunoSEQ multiplex PCR, and the TCRdb table lists in-frame clones only, not all of them. The sample consists of about 78,000 clones, 82% of them appearing once. This chain joins TRBV25-1 and TRBJ2-3; the D is unclear. This sample comprised peripheral blood, obtained on day 0 of AZD1222 vaccination. The receptor comes from an adult in good health. CDR3 residues: CASSGNSFSTDTQYF. The CDR3 DNA follows: TGTGCCAGCAGTGGAAACTCGTTCAGCACAGATACGCAGTATTTT. Full variable domain (rest looked up from reference TRBV25-1 and TRBJ2-3): EADIYQTPRYLVIGTGKKITLECSQTMGHDKMYWYQQDPGMELHLIHYSYGVNSTEKGDLSSESTVSRIRTEHFPLTLESARPSHTSQYLCASSGNSFSTDTQYFGPGTRLTVL.